The source of this TCR beta chain is a study of PD-1 and CTLA-4 blockade in melanoma. The V end was cut by 2 bases, the J end by 5 bases, with 12 bases between. Germline loops: CDR1 MNHEY, CDR2 SMNVEV (reference sequence). The CDR3 runs 14 residues. Measured with immunoSEQ multiplex PCR; TCRdb has only the in-frame clones, and not every one. Among about 16,000 clones listed, less than 85% were seen once. The chain has TRBV27 and TRBJ1-2; D ambiguous. Material: CD8+ T cells from peripheral blood, obtained from a patient given anti-PD-1 treatment. The receptor's source is a human donor with melanoma. The CDR3, as DNA: TGTGCCAGCAGTTTAGCCGGGCCTCGGTATGGCTACACCTTC. Its protein is CASSLAGPRYGYTF.